This T cell receptor beta chain was identified during a study of blood T cell repertoires in COVID-19. Study summary: The analysed material was cDNA or gDNA that came from T cells, B-cell-depleted T cells, or PBMCs.

In the authors' methods: Quantification of nucleated cells was approximated via reference gene primer amplification. Sequenced by immunoSEQ multiplex PCR; TCRdb stores in-frame clones only, minus some. V, J and clone size are taken as reported in that table, and D and trimming were inferred from the DNA itself. There are 90,000 to 120,000 clones in the sample; around 79% occur only once, and 20% lies in the top ten. The CDR3 extends over 14 amino acids. With 8 bases removed from V and 5 bases from J, the gap between germline ends came to 18 bases. From germline, CDR1 is WSHSY and CDR2 SAAADI. Sample: peripheral blood. The gene calls are TRBV10-2 and TRBJ2-5; tentative D call: TRBD1 (5 bases). The TCR was taken from a man between 65 and 85 years old with active or convalescent COVID-19. The CDR3, as DNA: TGCGCCAGCGGGGCTTCAGGGTCAGAGGAGACCCAGTACTTC. Amino acid sequence: CASGASGSEETQYF.